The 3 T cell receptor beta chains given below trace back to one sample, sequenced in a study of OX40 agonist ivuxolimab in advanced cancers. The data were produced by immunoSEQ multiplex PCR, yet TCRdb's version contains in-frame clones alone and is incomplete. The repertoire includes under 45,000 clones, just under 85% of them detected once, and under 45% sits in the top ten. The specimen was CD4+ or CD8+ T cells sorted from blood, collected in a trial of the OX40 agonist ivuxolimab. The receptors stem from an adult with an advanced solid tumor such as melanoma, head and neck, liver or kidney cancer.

The DNA for the CDR3 is TGTGCCAGCAGTGCGGAGGACGGAGAGACCCAGTACTTC. The encoded protein is CASSAEDGETQYF. The chain carries TRBV6-1 and TRBJ2-5, with D possibly TRBD2 on 5 matching bases. This CDR3 is 13 amino acids long. The V end lost 4 bases, the J end lost 4 bases, and 10 bases lay between the germline ends. Germline CDR1 reads MNHNS; CDR2 reads SASEGT.

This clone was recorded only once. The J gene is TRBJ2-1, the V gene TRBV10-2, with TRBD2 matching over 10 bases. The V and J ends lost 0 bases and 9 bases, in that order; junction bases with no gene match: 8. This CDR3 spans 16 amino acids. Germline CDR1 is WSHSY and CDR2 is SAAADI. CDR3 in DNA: TGCGCCAGCAGTGAGTCGATACTAGCGGGAAAGGTTGAGCAGTTCTTC. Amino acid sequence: CASSESILAGKVEQFF.

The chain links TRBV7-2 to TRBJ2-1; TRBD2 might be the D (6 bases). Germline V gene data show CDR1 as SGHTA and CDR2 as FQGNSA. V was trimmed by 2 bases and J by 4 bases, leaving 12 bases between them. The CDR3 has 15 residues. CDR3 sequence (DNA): TGTGCCAGCAGCTTACTCCGCGGGGATTACAATGAGCAGTTCTTC. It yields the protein CASSLLRGDYNEQFF.